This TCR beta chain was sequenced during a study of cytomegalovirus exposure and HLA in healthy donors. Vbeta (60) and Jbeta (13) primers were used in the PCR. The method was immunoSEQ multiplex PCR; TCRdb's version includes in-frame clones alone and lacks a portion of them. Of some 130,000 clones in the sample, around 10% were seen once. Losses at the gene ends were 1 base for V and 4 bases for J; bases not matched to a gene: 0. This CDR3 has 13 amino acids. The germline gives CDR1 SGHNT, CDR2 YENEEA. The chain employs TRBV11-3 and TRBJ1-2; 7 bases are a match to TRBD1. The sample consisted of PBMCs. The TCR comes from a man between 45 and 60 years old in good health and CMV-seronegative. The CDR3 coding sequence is TGTGCCAGCAGCTTAGGGGACAGCTATGGCTACACCTTC. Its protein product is CASSLGDSYGYTF. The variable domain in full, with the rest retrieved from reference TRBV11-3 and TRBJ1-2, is EAGVVQSPRYKIIEKKQPVAFWCNPISGHNTLYWYLQNLGQGPELLIRYENEEAVDDSQLPKDRFSAERLKGVDSTLKIQPAELGDSAVYLCASSLGDSYGYTFGSGTRLTVV.